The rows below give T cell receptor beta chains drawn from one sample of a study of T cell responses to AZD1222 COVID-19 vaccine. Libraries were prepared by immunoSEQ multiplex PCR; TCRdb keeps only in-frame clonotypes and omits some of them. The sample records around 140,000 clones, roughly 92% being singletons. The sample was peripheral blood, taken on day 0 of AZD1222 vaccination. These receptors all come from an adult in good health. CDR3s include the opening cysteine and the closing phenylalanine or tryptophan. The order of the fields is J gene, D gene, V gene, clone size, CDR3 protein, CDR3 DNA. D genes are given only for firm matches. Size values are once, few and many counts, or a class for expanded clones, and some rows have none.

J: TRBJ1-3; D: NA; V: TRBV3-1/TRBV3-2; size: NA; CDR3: CASSTAGFGNTIYF; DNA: TGTGCCAGCAGTACGGCAGGGTTTGGAAACACCATATATTTT
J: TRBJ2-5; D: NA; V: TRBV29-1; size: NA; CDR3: CSALLYTQYF; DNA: TGCAGCGCTCTACTATACACCCAGTACTTC
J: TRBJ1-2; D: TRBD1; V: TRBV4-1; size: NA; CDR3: CASSPDRVDYGYTF; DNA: TGCGCCAGCAGCCCGGACAGGGTGGACTATGGCTACACCTTC
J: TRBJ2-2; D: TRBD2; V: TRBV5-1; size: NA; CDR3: CASSLGTSGFSGELFF; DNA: TGCGCCAGCAGCTTGGGGACTAGCGGGTTCTCCGGGGAGCTGTTTTTT
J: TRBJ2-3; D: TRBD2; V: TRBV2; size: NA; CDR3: CASSVGPGGPGDTQYF; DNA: TGTGCCAGCAGTGTCGGTCCGGGAGGGCCGGGCGATACGCAGTATTTT
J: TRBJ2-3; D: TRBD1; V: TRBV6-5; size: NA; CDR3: CASRKTGINSGTQYF; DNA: TGTGCCAGCAGGAAGACAGGGATCAATTCGGGTACGCAGTATTTT
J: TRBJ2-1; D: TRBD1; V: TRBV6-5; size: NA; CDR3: CASARTGAYNEQFF; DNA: TGTGCCAGCGCCCGGACAGGAGCCTACAATGAGCAGTTCTTC
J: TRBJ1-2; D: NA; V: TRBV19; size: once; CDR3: CASRRPGANYGYTF; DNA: TGTGCCAGTAGACGACCGGGGGCCAACTATGGCTACACCTTC
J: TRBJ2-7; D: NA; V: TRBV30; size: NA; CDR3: CAWSVRKGGEQYF; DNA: TGTGCCTGGAGTGTACGGAAGGGGGGCGAGCAGTACTTC
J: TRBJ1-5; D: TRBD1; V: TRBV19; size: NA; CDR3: CASTNDRGINQPQHF; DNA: TGTGCCAGTACGAACGACAGGGGAATCAATCAGCCCCAGCATTTT
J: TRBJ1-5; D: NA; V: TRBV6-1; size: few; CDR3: CASSEQVHRRGAQPQHF; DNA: TGTGCCAGCAGTGAACAAGTCCATCGCAGGGGTGCTCAGCCCCAGCATTTT
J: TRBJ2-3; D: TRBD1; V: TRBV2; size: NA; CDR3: CASTGTGAFYTQYF; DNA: TGTGCCAGCACCGGGACAGGTGCTTTTTATACGCAGTATTTT
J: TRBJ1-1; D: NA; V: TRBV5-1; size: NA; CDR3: CASSSQGGGTEAFF; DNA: TGCGCCAGCAGCTCTCAGGGTGGGGGCACTGAAGCTTTCTTT
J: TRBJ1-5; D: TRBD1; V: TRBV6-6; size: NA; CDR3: CASSRDRDPINQPQHF; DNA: TGTGCCAGCAGCCGGGACAGGGACCCAATCAATCAGCCCCAGCATTTT
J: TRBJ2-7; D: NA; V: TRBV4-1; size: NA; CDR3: CASSQPRRSHEQYF; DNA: TGCGCCAGCAGCCAACCGAGACGCTCCCACGAGCAGTACTTC
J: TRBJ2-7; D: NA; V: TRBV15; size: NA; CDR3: CATSDPHASYEQYF; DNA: TGTGCCACCAGCGACCCCCATGCCTCCTACGAGCAGTACTTC
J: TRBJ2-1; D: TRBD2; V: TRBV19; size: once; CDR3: CASSGLAGAEQFF; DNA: TGTGCCAGTAGTGGACTAGCGGGAGCGGAGCAGTTCTTC
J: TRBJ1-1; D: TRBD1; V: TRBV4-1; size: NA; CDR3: CASSLSRGLRNTEAFF; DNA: TGCGCCAGCAGCCTTAGCAGGGGGTTAAGGAACACTGAAGCTTTCTTT
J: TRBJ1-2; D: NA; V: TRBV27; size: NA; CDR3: CASSFAGDYGYTF; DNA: TGTGCCAGCAGTTTTGCCGGGGACTATGGCTACACCTTC
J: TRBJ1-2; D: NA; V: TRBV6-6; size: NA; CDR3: CASRGGTDGYTF; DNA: TGTGCCAGCAGGGGGGGAACCGATGGCTACACCTTC
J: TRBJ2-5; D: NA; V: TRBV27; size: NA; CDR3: CASSFKYQETQYF; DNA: TGTGCCAGCAGTTTCAAGTACCAAGAGACCCAGTACTTC